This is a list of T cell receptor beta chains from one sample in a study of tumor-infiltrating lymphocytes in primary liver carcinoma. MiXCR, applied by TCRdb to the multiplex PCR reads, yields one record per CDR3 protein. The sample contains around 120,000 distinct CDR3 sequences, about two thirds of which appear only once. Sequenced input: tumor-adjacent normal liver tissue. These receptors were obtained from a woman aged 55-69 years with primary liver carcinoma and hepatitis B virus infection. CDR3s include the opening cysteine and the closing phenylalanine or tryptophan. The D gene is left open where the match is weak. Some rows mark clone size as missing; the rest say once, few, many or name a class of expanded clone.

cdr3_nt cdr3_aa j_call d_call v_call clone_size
TGTGCCAGCAGCTACGGAACTAGCGGGGGACGCAGTGAGCAGTTCTTC CASSYGTSGGRSEQFF TRBJ2-1 TRBD2 TRBV11-2 NA
TGCGCCAGCAGCCAGGACCGCGGCGGAGTTGGGACCTACGAGCAGTGCTTC CASSQDRGGVGTYEQCF TRBJ2-7 NA TRBV4-1 NA
TGTGCCAGCAGTTTGCCGGGGGGGGGCACAGATACGCAGTATTTT CASSLPGGGTDTQYF TRBJ2-3 TRBD2 TRBV28 many
TGTGCCAGCAGCTTCACAGAGGCGGTTTCACCCCTCCACTTT CASSFTEAVSPLHF TRBJ1-6 NA TRBV7-9 many
TGTGCCAGCAACCAAGTGGGTGGCTACGAGCAGTACTTC CASNQVGGYEQYF TRBJ2-7 NA TRBV14 NA
TGTGCCAGCAGACACGCTGGGACAAGGATTGGGGAGACCCAGTACTTC CASRHAGTRIGETQYF TRBJ2-5 NA TRBV11-3 NA
TGTGCCAGTAGTATAGTCTCCCTCAATGAGCAGTTCTTC CASSIVSLNEQFF TRBJ2-1 NA TRBV19 many
TGTGTCATCAGGCAGGATGGTCAAGATACCCAGTACTTC CVIRQDGQDTQYF TRBJ2-5 NA TRBV10-3 NA
TGTGCCAGCAGTCACTCCTGGACTAGCGGTCTCACAGATACGCAGTATTTT CASSHSWTSGLTDTQYF TRBJ2-3 TRBD2 TRBV28 NA
TGTGCCAGCGGCTTTTTGGGGACACCCAATTACGAGCAGTACTTC CASGFLGTPNYEQYF TRBJ2-7 NA TRBV28 large
TGTGCCAGCAGTCACACGCGTCAGCCCCAGCATTTT CASSHTRQPQHF TRBJ1-5 NA TRBV6-2/TRBV6-3 NA
TGTGCCAGCAGCTTACTGTTGCAGGGAGATACGCAGTATTTT CASSLLLQGDTQYF TRBJ2-3 NA TRBV11-2 medium-sized
TGTGCCACCAGTGATTCTAGCGGCCGCAATGAGCAGTTCTTC CATSDSSGRNEQFF TRBJ2-1 TRBD2 TRBV24-1 NA
TGCAGCGTGGCCACAGGGTCCTACGAGCAGTACTTC CSVATGSYEQYF TRBJ2-7 NA TRBV29-1 many
TGCAGCGTTGAGGGACTAGCGGCCGACAATGAGCAGTACTTC CSVEGLAADNEQYF TRBJ2-7 TRBD2 TRBV29-1 NA
TGTGCCAGCAGCCAAGACTCGAGCGGCACAGATACGCAGTGTTTT CASSQDSSGTDTQCF TRBJ2-3 NA TRBV4-2 NA
TGTGCCAGCAGTCAAAGACAGGGCAGCCACGAACAGTACTTC CASSQRQGSHEQYF TRBJ2-7 TRBD1 TRBV28 NA
TGCAGCATTGGCGGCAGGGACGCCTGTCAGCCCCAACATTTT CSIGGRDACQPQHF TRBJ1-5 NA TRBV29-1 NA
TGTGCCAGCAGTCGCACGGGGTACGAGCAGTACTTC CASSRTGYEQYF TRBJ2-7 NA TRBV2 few
TGTGCCAGCAGTGACCGACACGGAGCGGATGCGCAGTATTTT CASSDRHGADAQYF TRBJ2-3 NA TRBV6-4 few
TGCACCAGCCGCCGGGACCTGGTCTACAATGAGCAGTTCTTC CTSRRDLVYNEQFF TRBJ2-1 NA TRBV5-1 few
TGTGCCATCAACTCCGTCCCGCTAGTGGGAGTCGGCGAGCAGTTCTTC CAINSVPLVGVGEQFF TRBJ2-1 NA TRBV11-2 NA
TGTCCCAGCAGTCTAGGGACCTTACACGGGAATGAGCCGTTCTTC CPSSLGTLHGNEPFF TRBJ2-1 NA TRBV4-2 NA
TGCGCCAACAGTTACTGGACAGGGGAAGCTTTCTTT CANSYWTGEAFF TRBJ1-1 TRBD1 TRBV6-2/TRBV6-3 NA